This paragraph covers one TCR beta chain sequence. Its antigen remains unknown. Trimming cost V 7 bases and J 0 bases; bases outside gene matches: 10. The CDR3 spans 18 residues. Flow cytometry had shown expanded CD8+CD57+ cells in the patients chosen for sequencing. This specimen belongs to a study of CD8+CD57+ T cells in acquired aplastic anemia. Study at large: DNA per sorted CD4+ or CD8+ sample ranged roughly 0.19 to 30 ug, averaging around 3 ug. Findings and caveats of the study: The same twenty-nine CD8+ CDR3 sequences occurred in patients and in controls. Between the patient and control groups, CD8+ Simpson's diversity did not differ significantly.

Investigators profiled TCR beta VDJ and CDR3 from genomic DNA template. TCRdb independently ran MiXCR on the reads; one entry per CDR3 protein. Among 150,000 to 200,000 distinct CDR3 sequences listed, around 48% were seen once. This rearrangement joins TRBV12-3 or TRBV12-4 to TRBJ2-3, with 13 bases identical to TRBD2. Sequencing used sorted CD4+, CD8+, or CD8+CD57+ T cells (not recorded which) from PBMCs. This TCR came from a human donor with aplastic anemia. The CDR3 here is CASKDGTSGTLSTDTQYF. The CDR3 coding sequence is TGTGCCAGCAAAGACGGGACTAGCGGGACCTTAAGCACAGATACGCAGTATTTT.